Listed below are T cell receptor beta chains from one sample, sequenced in a study of PD-L1 blockade in urothelial cancer. Sequenced by immunoSEQ multiplex PCR; TCRdb stores in-frame clones only, minus some. The table has around 130,000 clones, about four fifths seen once. Sequenced material: PBMCs, taken around atezolizumab (anti-PD-L1) treatment. The receptor set was obtained from a man between 45 and 60 years old with urothelial cancer. Each CDR3 is given with its conserved first and last residue. D genes are given only for firm matches. Some rows have no size entry. The others give once, few or many, or a class for an expanded clone.

d_call	v_call	clone_size	j_call	cdr3_nt	cdr3_aa
TRBD1	TRBV29-1	once	TRBJ2-2	TGCAGCGCTGGGACAGGGGGTGGCACCGGGGAGCTGTTTTTT	CSAGTGGGTGELFF
NA	TRBV6-1	NA	TRBJ2-7	TGTGCCAGCAGCCCCGGGGGGCGCGAGCAGTACTTC	CASSPGGREQYF
TRBD2	TRBV19	NA	TRBJ2-7	TGTGCCAGTAGTATATCGGGACTAGTAGGCGAGCAGTACTTC	CASSISGLVGEQYF
TRBD2	TRBV30	NA	TRBJ2-5	TGTGCCTGCCCGGGACTAGCGGGAGATCGGTTGGCCCAGTACTTC	CACPGLAGDRLAQYF
TRBD1	TRBV5-1	NA	TRBJ2-7	TGCGCCAGCGGCCTCTCGGACAGGGGCAGTGAGCAGTACTTC	CASGLSDRGSEQYF
NA	TRBV25-1	NA	TRBJ2-7	TGTGCCAGCAGAGAACAAGCTTCCTACGAGCAGTACTTC	CASREQASYEQYF
TRBD2	TRBV5-1	NA	TRBJ2-5	TGCGCCAGCAGCTTGGAAAATAGGGCGGGAGGGCCTCGAAGGCAAGAGACCCAGTACTTC	CASSLENRAGGPRRQETQYF
NA	TRBV5-1	NA	TRBJ2-2	TGCGCCAGCAGCTTGGCTCGGGGCGGGGAGCTGTTTTTT	CASSLARGGELFF
TRBD1	TRBV6-5	NA	TRBJ1-2	TGTGCCAGCAGTACACCGGGACAGGGATGGAGTGGCTACACCTTC	CASSTPGQGWSGYTF
NA	TRBV21-1	NA	TRBJ2-5	TGTGCCAGCAGCAAAGCTGAGGCAGTCCCCGGCCCACAAGAGACCCAGTACTTC	CASSKAEAVPGPQETQYF
TRBD2	TRBV6-5	NA	TRBJ2-2	TGTGCCAGCAGTTACTCGGGACTAGCGCCCGGGGAGCTGTTTTTT	CASSYSGLAPGELFF
NA	TRBV30	NA	TRBJ2-2	TGTGCCTGGGGTGACCCTCACGGGACCGGGGAGCTGTTTTTT	CAWGDPHGTGELFF
NA	TRBV23-1	NA	TRBJ2-4	TGCGCCAGCAGCTCGGGGATAAACATTCAGTACTTC	CASSSGINIQYF
NA	TRBV21-1	NA	TRBJ1-5	TGTGCCAGCAGCAAAGATAGGGGAGGAATGAGTCAGCCCCAGCATTTT	CASSKDRGGMSQPQHF
TRBD1	TRBV28	NA	TRBJ2-1	TGTGCCAGCTCTCTTTTTACAGGGGGAAGTGATGAGCAGTTCTTC	CASSLFTGGSDEQFF
TRBD2	TRBV7-3	NA	TRBJ2-7	TGTGCCAGCAGCTTACGGCGCGGGAGGGATCCCTACGAGCAGTACTTC	CASSLRRGRDPYEQYF
NA	TRBV5-6	once	TRBJ1-5	TGTGCCAGCAGCCCGCAAGGGGTAGGGCCCCAGCATTTT	CASSPQGVGPQHF
NA	TRBV27	NA	TRBJ1-6	TGTGCCAGCAGTTCTCTGTATAATTCACCCCTCCACTTT	CASSSLYNSPLHF
NA	TRBV7-3	NA	TRBJ2-1	TGTGCCAGCAGCTTAAGCCTAGTAAAGAGCCCCTACAATGAGCAGTTCTTC	CASSLSLVKSPYNEQFF
TRBD2	TRBV7-9	once	TRBJ2-3	TGTGCCAGCAGCTTAGGACTAGCTGGGAACACAGATACGCAGTATTTT	CASSLGLAGNTDTQYF